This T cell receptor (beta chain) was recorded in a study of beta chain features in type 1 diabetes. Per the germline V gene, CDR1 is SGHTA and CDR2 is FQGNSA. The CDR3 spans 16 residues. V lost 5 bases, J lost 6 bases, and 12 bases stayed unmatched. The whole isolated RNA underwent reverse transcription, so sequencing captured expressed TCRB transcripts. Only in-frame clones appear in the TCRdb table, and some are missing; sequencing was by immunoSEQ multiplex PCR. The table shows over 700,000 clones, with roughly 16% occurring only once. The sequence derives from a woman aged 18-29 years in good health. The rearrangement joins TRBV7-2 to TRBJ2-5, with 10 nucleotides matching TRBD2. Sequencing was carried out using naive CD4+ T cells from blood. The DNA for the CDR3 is TGTGCCAGCAGCGCCCCCGGGCTAGCGGGAGTGCAGACCCAGTACTTC. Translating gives CASSAPGLAGVQTQYF. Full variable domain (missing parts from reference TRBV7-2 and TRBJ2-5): GAGVSQSPSNKVTEKGKDVELRCDPISGHTALYWYRQSLGQGLEFLIYFQGNSAPDKSGLPSDRFSAERTGGSVSTLTIQRTQQEDSAVYLCASSAPGLAGVQTQYFGPGTRLLVL.